Below, 25 T cell receptor beta chains from the same sample are listed, as sequenced in a study of shared clonotypes between healthy human individuals. Naive CD8 cells lacked CD45RO, underwent positive selection for CCR7 and left out terminally differentiated effector memory CD45RA+ cells. Only in-frame clones appear in the TCRdb table, and some are missing; sequencing was by immunoSEQ multiplex PCR. Of under 1 million clones in the sample, around 92% were seen once. Sequenced input: naive CD8+ T cells sorted from blood. The receptors originated from a man aged 25-40 years in good health.

The rearrangement uses TRBV28 and TRBJ2-3; 10 bases map to TRBD1. The V and J ends lost 5 bases and 3 bases, in that order; junction bases with no gene match: 8. Germline V lookup: CDR1 MDHEN, CDR2 SYDVKM. The CDR3 spans 16 residues. CDR3 sequence: CASSPRDRGRTDTQYF. Here the CDR3 DNA reads TGTGCCAGCAGTCCCCGGGACAGGGGTAGAACAGATACGCAGTATTTT.

This sequence joins TRBV15 and TRBJ1-4; 10 bases fit TRBD1. Germline CDR1 and CDR2: LNHNV and YYDKDF (reference sequence). Trimming at V came to 2 bases and at J to 8 bases, leaving 5 bases not matched to a gene. The CDR3 covers 15 residues. The CDR3 protein is CATSRPDRGLEKLFF. The CDR3 region has the DNA TGTGCCACCAGCAGACCTGACAGGGGGCTAGAAAAACTGTTTTTT.

J is TRBJ1-4 and V is TRBV5-4; the D gene is possibly TRBD1 (6 bases). Between the trimmed V and J ends, which lost 4 bases and 0 bases, there was a span of 19 bases. Germline assignment: CDR1 SGHNT and CDR2 YYREEE (reference sequence). The CDR3 totals 18 residues. Here the CDR3 reads CASSSEMGGRATNEKLFF. The CDR3 nucleotides are TGTGCCAGCAGCAGCGAAATGGGGGGCCGTGCAACTAATGAAAAACTGTTTTTT.

For this clone: Other DNA sequences of this sample code for an identical CDR3. The chain couples TRBV27 to TRBJ1-5, with unresolved D. This CDR3 contains 14 residues. Germline CDR1 and CDR2: MNHEY and SMNVEV (reference sequence). V was trimmed by 6 bases and J by 0 bases, leaving 9 bases between them. The CDR3: CASSLRGSNQPQHF. The CDR3 DNA is TGTGCCAGCAGCTTACGGGGTAGCAATCAGCCCCAGCATTTT.

This chain uses TRBV5-4 with TRBJ2-2; maybe TRBD2 (6 bases). This CDR3 contains 13 residues. In germline, CDR1 is SGHNT, CDR2 YYREEE (reference sequence). V was pared by 6 bases and J by 10 bases, with 16 bases between. The CDR3 protein is CASTSGGSMELFF. DNA for the CDR3: TGTGCCAGCACCTCCGGGGGTTCGATGGAGCTGTTTTTT.

The rearrangement links TRBV9 to TRBJ2-5, with a tentative D call TRBD1 (6 bases). V lost 0 bases, J lost 2 bases, and 11 bases lay in between. CDR3 length: 15 amino acids. Germline V gene lookup returns CDR1 SGDLS and CDR2 YYNGEE. The CDR3 region has the DNA TGTGCCAGCAGCGTAGGGTTGGGACAACAAGAGACCCAGTACTTC. Its translation: CASSVGLGQQETQYF. Supplemented by reference TRBV9 and TRBJ2-5, the full variable domain reads DSGVTQTPKHLITATGQRVTLRCSPRSGDLSVYWYQQSLDQGLQFLIQYYNGEERAKGNILERFSAQQFPDLHSELNLSSLELGDSALYFCASSVGLGQQETQYFGPGTRLLVL.

The rearrangement uses TRBV7-9 and TRBJ1-2; TRBD1 is a possible D gene (5 bases). The CDR3 covers 12 residues. Germline CDR1 SEHNR, CDR2 FQNEAQ (reference sequence). V gave up 5 bases and J gave up 8 bases, with 12 bases separating them. The CDR3 loop is CASSIPSGGYTF. For the CDR3, the DNA is TGTGCCAGCAGCATCCCTTCAGGGGGCTACACCTTC.

V usage is TRBV7-9 and J usage is TRBJ2-7, with 9 bases that match TRBD2. V shed 3 bases, J shed 4 bases, and the junction held 10 bases outside the gene matches. There are 16 residues in the CDR3. Looked up from germline, CDR1 is SEHNR and CDR2 is FQNEAQ (reference sequence). The CDR3 loop is CASSFPVREGFYEQYF. In nucleotides, the CDR3 is TGTGCCAGCAGCTTTCCGGTGCGGGAGGGATTTTACGAGCAGTACTTC.

Comment on this clone: The sample contains more than one DNA sequence encoding this CDR3. The genes are TRBV29-1 and TRBJ2-7; D not certain. Trimming shortened V by 2 bases and J by 3 bases, and 11 bases separated the two germline ends. The CDR3 runs 13 residues. Germline V gene sequence: CDR1 SQVTM, CDR2 ANQGSEA. The CDR3 nucleotides read TGCAGCGTTGAATTAGCCGGGTTCTACGAGCAGTACTTC. Translating it yields CSVELAGFYEQYF.

In regard to this clone: Other DNA sequences in this specimen translate into the identical CDR3. The CDR3 spells CASSQVLAGDYNEQFF. The CDR3 coding sequence is TGCGCCAGCAGCCAAGTACTAGCAGGAGATTACAATGAGCAGTTCTTC. This chain uses TRBV4-1 with TRBJ2-1, with D perhaps matching TRBD2 (6 bases). CDR3 length: 16 residues. Germline lookup yields CDR1 MGHRA and CDR2 YSYEKL. The V end lost 1 base, the J end lost 4 bases, and 14 bases lay between the germline ends.

The V call is TRBV6-4, the J call TRBJ1-5, with 7 bases fitting TRBD1. The CDR3 covers 13 residues. Germline V gene data show CDR1 as MRHNA and CDR2 as SNTAGT. The ends lost 5 bases at V and 7 bases at J; junction bases unmatched: 5. The CDR3 reads CASSPAQGQPQHF. The CDR3 region has the DNA TGTGCCAGCAGTCCGGCACAGGGGCAGCCCCAGCATTTT.

This sequence joins TRBV11-2 and TRBJ1-1; D is ambiguous. CDR1 SGHAT and CDR2 FQNNGV come from the germline V gene. The germline V and J ends were trimmed by 7 bases and 1 base, with 4 bases remaining between them. The CDR3 covers 11 residues. The chain's CDR3 is CASNSNTEAFF. CDR3 coding DNA: TGTGCCAGCAACTCGAACACTGAAGCTTTCTTT.

The chain links TRBV5-4 to TRBJ2-5; D not certain. CDR1 and CDR2 from the germline V gene are SGHNT and YYREEE (reference sequence). With 2 bases removed from V and 5 bases from J, the gap between germline ends came to 10 bases. CDR3 length: 13 amino acids. This CDR3 is CASSLVPGETQYF. The CDR3 nucleotides are TGTGCCAGCAGCTTAGTTCCCGGGGAGACCCAGTACTTC.

The chain carries TRBV6-1 and TRBJ2-5; D may be TRBD1 or TRBD2 (6 bases each). The CDR3 is 15 residues long. V lost 1 base to trimming and J lost 3 bases, with 12 bases between them. From germline, CDR1 is MNHNS and CDR2 SASEGT. The CDR3 DNA follows: TGTGCCAGCAGTGAAGTGGGGGCTAGCGAAGAGACCCAGTACTTC. This encodes CASSEVGASEETQYF.

The gene calls are TRBV27 and TRBJ1-4; tentatively, D is TRBD1 (5 bases). This CDR3 contains 15 residues. Germline V lookup: CDR1 MNHEY, CDR2 SMNVEV (reference sequence). The V and J ends lost 5 bases and 5 bases respectively, with 15 bases between them. The CDR3 sequence: CASSRPGGVNEKLFF. The CDR3 nucleotides read TGTGCCAGCAGTCGGCCTGGAGGGGTGAATGAAAAACTGTTTTTT. Drawing the rest from reference TRBV27 and TRBJ1-4, the complete variable domain is EAQVTQNPRYLITVTGKKLTVTCSQNMNHEYMSWYRQDPGLGLRQIYYSMNVEVTDKGDVPEGYKVSRKEKRNFPLILESPSPNQTSLYFCASSRPGGVNEKLFFGSGTQLSVL.

This chain joins TRBV28 and TRBJ2-7; 9 bases agree with TRBD1. CDR3 size: 14 residues. Germline lookup yields CDR1 MDHEN and CDR2 SYDVKM. With 4 bases clipped from V and 3 bases from J, the junction kept 4 bases outside the gene matches. The CDR3 DNA sequence: TGTGCCAGCAGTTGGACAGGGGACAGCTACGAGCAGTACTTC. Amino acids: CASSWTGDSYEQYF. The variable domain in full, with the rest retrieved from reference TRBV28 and TRBJ2-7, is DVKVTQSSRYLVKRTGEKVFLECVQDMDHENMFWYRQDPGLGLRLIYFSYDVKMKEKGDIPEGYSVSREKKERFSLILESASTNQTSMYLCASSWTGDSYEQYFGPGTRLTVT.

This clone was counted at least ten times. J is TRBJ2-3 and V is TRBV13, with 8 nucleotides matching TRBD2. CDR1 PRHDT and CDR2 FYEKMQ come from the germline V gene (reference sequence). CDR3 length equals 17 residues. J was trimmed by 4 bases and V by 5 bases; bases with no gene match: 14. The CDR3 reads CASSPTPGLAHPDTQYF. The CDR3 DNA reads as TGTGCCAGCAGCCCAACCCCTGGACTAGCTCACCCAGATACGCAGTATTTT.

This chain uses TRBV29-1 with TRBJ2-2, with a possible D match to TRBD2 (7 bases). Germline assignment: CDR1 SQVTM and CDR2 ANQGSEA. The CDR3 is made up of 13 amino acids. Trimming shortened V by 4 bases and J by 3 bases, and 9 bases separated the two germline ends. CDR3 sequence reads: CSVVGGHTGELFF. The CDR3, as DNA: TGCAGCGTTGTCGGGGGGCACACCGGGGAGCTGTTTTTT.

V is TRBV27 and J is TRBJ2-7, with 8 bases identical to TRBD2. CDR3 length: 14 residues. CDR1 is MNHEY and CDR2 is SMNVEV in the germline V gene (reference sequence). J lost 3 bases, V lost 8 bases, and 9 bases had no gene match. The CDR3 coding sequence is TGTGCCAGCGCCACCATAGCGGGACTCTACGAGCAGTACTTC. Protein: CASATIAGLYEQYF.

The chain carries TRBV4-1 and TRBJ2-3, with D possibly TRBD2 on 6 matching bases. The germline gives CDR1 MGHRA, CDR2 YSYEKL. The CDR3 is 13 residues long. Trimming took 4 bases from V and 6 from J, leaving 11 bases between them. In DNA form, the CDR3 reads TGCGCCAGCAGCCCCTTTCGGGGGGATACGCAGTATTTT. It encodes CASSPFRGDTQYF.

The CDR3 nucleotides read TGTGCCAGCAGCTTAGATCCAGCGGGAGAATTGGGCACCGGGGAGCTGTTTTTT. Amino acids: CASSLDPAGELGTGELFF. The rearrangement links TRBV7-8 to TRBJ2-2; 8 bases map to TRBD2. V lost 1 base to trimming and J lost 4 bases; unmatched junction nucleotides: 11. The CDR3 loop spans 18 amino acids. Germline CDR1 and CDR2: SGHVS and FQNEAQ.

The V call is TRBV6-6, the J call TRBJ2-7; D may be TRBD1 (6 bases). V lost 8 bases and J 4 bases, leaving 21 bases between the germline ends. Germline V gives CDR1 MNHNY, CDR2 SVGAGI (reference sequence). This CDR3 is 15 amino acids long. This CDR3 is CASRVAGTNAYEQYF. The CDR3 DNA follows: TGTGCCAGCCGCGTAGCCGGGACAAATGCTTACGAGCAGTACTTC.

The rearrangement joins TRBV11-2 to TRBJ2-7; D might be TRBD1 (6 bases). CDR1 is SGHAT, CDR2 FQNNGV, per germline. CDR3 length: 18 amino acids. V was clipped by 1 base and J by 0 bases, with 19 bases between them. Here the CDR3 DNA reads TGTGCCAGCAGCTTAGGAAACAGGGCGGCCCTTGTCTCCTACGAGCAGTACTTC. Translation: CASSLGNRAALVSYEQYF.

The chain has TRBV11-2 and TRBJ2-7; TRBD1 matches at 7 bases. Germline values: CDR1 SGHAT, CDR2 FQNNGV. The CDR3 totals 15 residues. The junction had 6 bases not matched to a gene; V was cut back by 0 bases and J by 4 bases. Written as DNA, the CDR3 is TGTGCCAGCAGCTTAGATCTCGGGACAGTGTACGAGCAGTACTTC. It translates to CASSLDLGTVYEQYF. The complete variable domain, with remaining parts taken from reference TRBV11-2 and TRBJ2-7, reads EAGVAQSPRYKIIEKRQSVAFWCNPISGHATLYWYQQILGQGPKLLIQFQNNGVVDDSQLPKDRFSAERLKGVDSTLKIQPAKLEDSAVYLCASSLDLGTVYEQYFGPGTRLTVT.

The rearrangement uses TRBV19 and TRBJ2-6; the D is unclear. The CDR3 has 17 residues. The germline CDR1 and CDR2 sequences are LNHDA and SQIVND (reference sequence). The ends were cut back, 3 bases at V and 0 bases at J, with 12 bases in the middle. Here the CDR3 DNA reads TGTGCCAGTAGTATCCATTTCCAGTTCTCTGGGGCCAACGTCCTGACTTTC. Amino acids: CASSIHFQFSGANVLTF.